Presented here are 11 T cell receptor beta chains from one specimen sequenced in a study of tissue T cells after allogeneic stem cell transplantation. The time point is: mouse harvest day 7 after allogeneic transplant. Mouse grafts combined 10^7 T-cell-depleted bone marrow cells with 10^6 splenic CD5+ T cells. The method was immunoSEQ multiplex PCR; TCRdb's version includes in-frame clones alone and lacks a portion of them. The data contain more than 5,000 clones, approximately 50% of them singletons. The source material was gut tissue. The receptors were gathered from a female BALB/c mouse given C57BL/6 T cells with graft-versus-host disease after an allogeneic hematopoietic cell transplant.

In this sample, this clone turned up a few times. Gene names denote mouse genes. The sequence runs out 1 residue before the end of the CDR3; the remainder is reconstructed from the germline J gene. The chain is built from TRBV13-3 and TRBJ1-4; no clear D gene. Germline CDR1 and CDR2: NNHDY and SYVADS. The CDR3 has 14 residues. Trimming took 3 bases from V and 0 from J, leaving 6 bases between them. The CDR3 is CASSAQFSNERLFF. CDR3 DNA (partial): TGTGCCAGCAGTGCCCAATTTTCCAACGAAAGATTATTT. The variable domain in full, completed from reference TRBV13-3 and TRBJ1-4, reads EAAVTQSPRSKVAVTGGKVTLSCHQTNNHDYMYWYRQDTGHGLRLIHYSYVADSTEKGDIPDGYKASRPSQENFSLILELASLSQTAVYFCASSAQFSNERLFFGHGTKLSVL.

This clone was picked up a small number of times. The gene names here belong to mouse. The read gets to within 1 residue of the CDR3 end, and the germline J gene fills in the rest. The V and J genes are TRBV15 and TRBJ2-7; D perhaps matches TRBD1 (6 bases). The CDR3 has 12 residues. CDR1 and CDR2 (germline): SGHND, FRSKSL. Deletions cut 6 bases from V and 3 bases from J, with 9 bases between. The CDR3 is CASSRDIYEQYF. The sequenced part of the CDR3 DNA is TGTGCCAGCAGCCGGGACATCTATGAACAGTAC.

Concerning this clone itself: The gene symbols are mouse symbols. The CDR3 is cut off 1 residue early in the read; its end comes from the germline J gene. This rearrangement joins TRBV3 to TRBJ1-3, with 8 bases aligning to TRBD1. Germline loops: CDR1 SNHLY, CDR2 FYNGKV (reference sequence). The J segment lost 3 bases and the V segment lost 3 bases, leaving 1 base of the junction unmatched. The CDR3 has 14 residues. The CDR3 DNA, read in part, is TGTGCCAGCAGCTTGGACAGGGTTGGAAATACGCTCTAT. This sequence encodes CASSLDRVGNTLY. The whole CDR3 protein reads CASSLDRVGNTLYF.

This clone showed up just a few times. Gene names follow the mouse nomenclature. The CDR3 goes on 1 residue after the read ends, and that part is filled in from the germline J gene. The rearrangement uses TRBV14 and TRBJ2-7; 12 positions agree with TRBD2. This CDR3 has 14 residues. V lost 3 bases to trimming and J lost 6 bases; unmatched junction nucleotides: 4. CDR1 is SGHDT, CDR2 FRDEAV, per germline. CDR3 DNA (partial): TGTGCCAGCAGTTGGGACTGGGGGGCGCTTGAACAGTAC. Translation: CASSWDWGALEQY. In full, the CDR3 is CASSWDWGALEQYF. The full variable domain, completed using reference TRBV14 and TRBJ2-7, is EAGVTQSPRYAVLQEGQAVSFWCDPISGHDTLYWYQQPRDQGPQLLVYFRDEAVIDNSQLPSDRFSAVRPKGTNSTLKIQSAKQGDTATYLCASSWDWGALEQYFGPGTRLTVL.

With respect to this clone: Each gene name is a mouse one. The CDR3 extends 1 residue past the end of the read, so its final part is completed from the germline J gene. This chain links TRBV26 with TRBJ2-2, with a weak D call TRBD1 (5 bases). Germline CDR1 reads KGHPV; CDR2 reads FQNQEV (reference sequence). CDR3 length: 15 amino acids. V gave up 0 bases and J gave up 4 bases, with 9 bases separating them. The CDR3 loop reads CASSLSPGSTGQLYF. The sequenced part of the CDR3 DNA is TGTGCCAGCAGTCTGTCGCCAGGGAGCACCGGGCAGCTCTAC.

Details on this clone: All gene names here are mouse names. The CDR3 end lies 1 residue beyond the end of the read and is filled in from the germline J gene. The genes are TRBV15 and TRBJ1-1; the D is unclear. Germline CDR1 SGHND, CDR2 FRSKSL. The germline V and J ends were trimmed by 5 bases and 3 bases, with 7 bases remaining between them. The CDR3 totals 12 residues. CDR3 DNA (partial): TGTGCCAGCAGTCCGGGGTACACAGAAGTCTTC. Its protein is CASSPGYTEVF. The entire CDR3 protein is CASSPGYTEVFF.

This clone has a single count. Gene names are mouse gene names. The read ends 1 residue early relative to the CDR3; the germline J gene fills the gap. The rearrangement uses TRBV3 and TRBJ2-3, with TRBD1 as a possible D gene (6 bases). The CDR3 is 13 residues long. V gave up 4 bases and J gave up 1 base, with 6 bases separating them. The germline V gene has CDR1 SNHLY and CDR2 FYNGKV (reference sequence). CDR3 sequence reads: CASSSGGAETLYF. CDR3 bases read: TGTGCCAGCAGCTCAGGGGGTGCAGAAACGCTGTAT.

About this clone itself: Each gene name is a mouse one. The observed sequence ends 1 residue before the CDR3 terminus, with the missing tail filled in from the germline J gene. J is TRBJ1-1 and V is TRBV15; TRBD1 matches at 8 bases. V was clipped by 3 bases and J by 9 bases; unmatched bases: 3. Germline CDR1 SGHND, CDR2 FRSKSL. The CDR3 sequence is 12 residues long. The sequenced part of the CDR3 DNA is TGTGCCAGCAGTTTGGGGACAGGCCAAGTCTTC. Residues: CASSLGTGQVF. The entire CDR3 reads CASSLGTGQVFF.

A note on this clone: The genes and germline here are from mouse. The CDR3 is cut off 1 residue early in the read; its end comes from the germline J gene. This chain uses TRBV3 with TRBJ1-4; maybe TRBD1 (5 bases). This CDR3 spans 12 amino acids. The V gene lost 5 bases and the J gene lost 7 bases, with 8 bases spanning the gap. Germline V lookup: CDR1 SNHLY, CDR2 FYNGKV (reference sequence). The CDR3 loop reads CASSIRAERLFF. The CDR3 bases that were read are TGTGCCAGCAGCATCAGGGCCGAAAGATTATTT.

In its sample, this clone was seen a few times. The genes are named according to mouse. The read is 1 residue too short to cover the CDR3 end, so that end is filled in from the germline J gene. The chain combines TRBV12-1 with TRBJ2-2; the match to TRBD2 covers 7 bases. CDR1 and CDR2 (germline): SGHSN, HYEKVE. J was trimmed by 0 bases and V by 2 bases; bases with no gene match: 5. The CDR3 is 16 amino acids. This CDR3 reads CASSPRLGSNTGQLYF. CDR3 DNA, as far as it was read: TGTGCCAGCTCTCCTCGACTGGGATCAAACACCGGGCAGCTCTAC.

With regard to this clone: Genes here carry mouse names. Sequencing ends 1 residue short of the CDR3 end; the germline J gene provides the rest. The chain couples TRBV13-2 to TRBJ1-1; D is perhaps TRBD1 (5 bases). V was trimmed by 2 bases and J by 6 bases, leaving 5 bases between them. Germline CDR1 NNHNN, CDR2 SYGAGS (reference sequence). There are 11 residues in the CDR3. The sequenced CDR3 bases are TGTGCCAGCGGTGACAGGGCAGAAGTCTTC. As protein: CASGDRAEVF. The full CDR3 reads CASGDRAEVFF.